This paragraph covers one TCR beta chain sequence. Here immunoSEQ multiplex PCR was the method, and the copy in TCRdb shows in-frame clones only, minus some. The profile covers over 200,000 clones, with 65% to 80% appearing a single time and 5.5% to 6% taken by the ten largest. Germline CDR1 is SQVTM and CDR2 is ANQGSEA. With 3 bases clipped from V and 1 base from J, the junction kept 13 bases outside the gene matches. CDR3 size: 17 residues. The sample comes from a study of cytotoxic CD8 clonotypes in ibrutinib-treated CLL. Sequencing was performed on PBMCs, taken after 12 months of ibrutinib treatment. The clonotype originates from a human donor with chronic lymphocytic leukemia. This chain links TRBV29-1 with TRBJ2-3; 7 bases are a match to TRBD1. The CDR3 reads CSVEANYDRAGTDTQYF. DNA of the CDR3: TGCAGCGTTGAGGCCAATTACGACAGGGCTGGCACAGATACGCAGTATTTT.